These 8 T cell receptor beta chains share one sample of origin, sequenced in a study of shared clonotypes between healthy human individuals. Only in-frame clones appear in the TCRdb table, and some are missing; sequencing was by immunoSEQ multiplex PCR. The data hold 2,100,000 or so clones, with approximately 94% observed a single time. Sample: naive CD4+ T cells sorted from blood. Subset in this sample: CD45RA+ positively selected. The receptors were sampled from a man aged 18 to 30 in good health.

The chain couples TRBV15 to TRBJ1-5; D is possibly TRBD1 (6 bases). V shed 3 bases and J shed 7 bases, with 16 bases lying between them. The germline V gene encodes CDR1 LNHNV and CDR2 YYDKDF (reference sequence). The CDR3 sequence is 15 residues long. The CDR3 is CATSSKTGKTQPQHF. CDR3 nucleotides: TGTGCCACCAGCAGTAAAACAGGGAAGACACAGCCCCAGCATTTT.

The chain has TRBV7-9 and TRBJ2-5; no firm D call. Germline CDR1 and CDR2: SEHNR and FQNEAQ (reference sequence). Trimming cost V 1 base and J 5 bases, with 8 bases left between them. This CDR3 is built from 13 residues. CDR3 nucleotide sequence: TGTGCCAGCAGCTTAGACGGGCACGAGACCCAGTACTTC. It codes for CASSLDGHETQYF.

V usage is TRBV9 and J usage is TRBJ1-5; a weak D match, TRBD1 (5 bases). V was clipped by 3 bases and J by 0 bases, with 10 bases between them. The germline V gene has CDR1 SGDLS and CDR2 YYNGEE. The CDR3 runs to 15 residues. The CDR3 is CASSAAGTSNQPQHF. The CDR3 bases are TGTGCCAGCAGCGCTGCAGGGACTAGCAATCAGCCCCAGCATTTT.

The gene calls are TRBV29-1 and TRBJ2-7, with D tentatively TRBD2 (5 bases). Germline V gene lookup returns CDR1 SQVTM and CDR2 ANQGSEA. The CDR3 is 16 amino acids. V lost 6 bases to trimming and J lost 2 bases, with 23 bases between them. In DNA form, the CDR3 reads TGCAGCGTCGGTCTGAGCACGGGGAGTCGGGCCTACGAGCAGTACTTC. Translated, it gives CSVGLSTGSRAYEQYF.

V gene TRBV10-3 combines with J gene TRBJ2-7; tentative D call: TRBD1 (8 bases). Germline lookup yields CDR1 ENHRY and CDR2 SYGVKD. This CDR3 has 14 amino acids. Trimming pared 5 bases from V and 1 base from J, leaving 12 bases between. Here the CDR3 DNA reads TGTGCCATCAGTCTACAGGGGGGGTCCTACGAGCAGTACTTC. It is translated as CAISLQGGSYEQYF.

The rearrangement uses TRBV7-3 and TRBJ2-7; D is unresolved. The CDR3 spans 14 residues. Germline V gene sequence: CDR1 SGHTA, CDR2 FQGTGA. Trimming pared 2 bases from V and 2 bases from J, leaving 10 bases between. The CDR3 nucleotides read TGTGCCAGCAGCTTATTAGAATCCCCCTACGAGCAGTACTTC. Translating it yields CASSLLESPYEQYF.

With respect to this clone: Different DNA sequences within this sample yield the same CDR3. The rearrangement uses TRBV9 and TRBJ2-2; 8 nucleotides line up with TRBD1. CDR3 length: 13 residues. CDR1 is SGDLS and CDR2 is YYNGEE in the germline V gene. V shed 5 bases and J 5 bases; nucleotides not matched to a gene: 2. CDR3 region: CASRTGDTGELFF. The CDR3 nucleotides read TGTGCCAGCAGGACAGGGGATACCGGGGAGCTGTTTTTT.

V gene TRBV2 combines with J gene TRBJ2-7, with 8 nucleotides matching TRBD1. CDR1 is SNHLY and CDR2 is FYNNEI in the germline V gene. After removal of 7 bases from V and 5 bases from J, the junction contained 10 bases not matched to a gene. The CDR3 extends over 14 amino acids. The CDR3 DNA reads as TGTGCCAGCATTCCCTGGACAGGGACCAACGAGCAGTACTTC. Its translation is CASIPWTGTNEQYF.